This T cell receptor beta chain is drawn from a study of beta chain features in type 1 diabetes. This clone was detected a few times. Its antigen is not identified. V lost 6 bases and J lost 0; bases outside the gene matches: 2. Germline V lookup: CDR1 SNHLY, CDR2 FYNNEI. This CDR3 has 14 amino acids. Study-wide results and limits: VDJ junctions in type 1 diabetes patients carried more deletions and fewer insertions.

The sequenced template was cDNA made from the entire isolated RNA. Profiled with immunoSEQ multiplex PCR; TCRdb holds only in-frame clones, not every one. The sample carries nearly 250,000 clones, 13% to 15% recorded once. This chain connects TRBV2 to TRBJ1-5; 7 nucleotides align to TRBD1. The receptor's source is a woman in her thirties or forties in good health. Material: naive CD4+ T cells from blood. The chain's CDR3 is CASRTGTSNQPQHF. The DNA of the CDR3 is TGTGCCAGCAGGACAGGGACTAGCAATCAGCCCCAGCATTTT.